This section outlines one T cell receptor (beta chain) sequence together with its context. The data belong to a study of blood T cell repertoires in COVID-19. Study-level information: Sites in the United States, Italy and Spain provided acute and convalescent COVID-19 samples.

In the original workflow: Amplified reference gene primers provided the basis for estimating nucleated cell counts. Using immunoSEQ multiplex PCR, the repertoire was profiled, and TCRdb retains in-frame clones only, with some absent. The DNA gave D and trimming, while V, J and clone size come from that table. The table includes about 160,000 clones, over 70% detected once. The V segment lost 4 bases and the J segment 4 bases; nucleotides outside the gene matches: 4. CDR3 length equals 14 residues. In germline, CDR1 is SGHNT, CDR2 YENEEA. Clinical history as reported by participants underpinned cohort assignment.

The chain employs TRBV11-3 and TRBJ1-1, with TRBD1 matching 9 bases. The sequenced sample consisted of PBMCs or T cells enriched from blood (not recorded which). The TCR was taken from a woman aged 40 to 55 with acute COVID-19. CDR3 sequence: CASSSEDRGTEAFF. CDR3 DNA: TGTGCCAGCAGCTCAGAGGACAGGGGCACTGAAGCTTTCTTT. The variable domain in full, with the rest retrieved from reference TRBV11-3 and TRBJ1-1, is EAGVVQSPRYKIIEKKQPVAFWCNPISGHNTLYWYLQNLGQGPELLIRYENEEAVDDSQLPKDRFSAERLKGVDSTLKIQPAELGDSAVYLCASSSEDRGTEAFFGQGTRLTVV.